This T cell receptor (beta chain) comes out of a study of blood T cell repertoires in COVID-19. Per the study methods: Reference gene primer amplification in the assay estimated nucleated cell counts. Some clones are missing from TCRdb's copy, which holds only in-frame ones; the method was immunoSEQ multiplex PCR. Clone size and V and J calls were adopted from that table, with D and trimming inferred from the DNA. The table has under 300,000 clones, roughly nine tenths seen once. V was clipped by 6 bases and J by 3 bases, with 11 bases between them. CDR1 is LGHNA, CDR2 YNFKEQ, per germline. CDR3 length equals 13 residues.

This chain joins TRBV4-2 and TRBJ1-1; the D is unclear. The TCR comes from a man in his sixties with acute or convalescent COVID-19. Sequenced input: peripheral blood. The CDR3 sequence: CASSAQMDTEAFF. The CDR3 coding sequence is TGTGCCAGCAGTGCACAGATGGACACTGAAGCTTTCTTT.